This section outlines one TCR beta chain sequence together with its context. Its antigen is currently unknown. The CDR3 consists of 13 residues. V was clipped by 4 bases and J by 4 bases, with 8 bases between them. Germline CDR1 reads KGHSH; CDR2 reads LQKENI. This sample is part of a study of blood T cells in healthy people across ages. General observations from the study: Long-lived donors exceeded aged donors in naive CD4+ cells and diversity. Diversity estimated from one million T cells was considered an underestimate.

Isolation yielded PBMCs, at least 6 million per sample, in every case. The second PCR ran about 6 to 12 cycles with a sample-barcoded 5' primer and J-beta primers. Each CDR3 protein is one row after TCRdb ran MiXCR on the 5' RACE reads. Of roughly 860,000 distinct CDR3 sequences listed, 60% to 80% are singletons. The J gene is TRBJ2-1, the V gene TRBV18; D unresolved. Sample: blood. The clonotype comes from a man between 25 and 39 years old in good health. The CDR3 reads CASSQAQYNEQFF. DNA for the CDR3: TGTGCCAGCTCACAGGCCCAGTACAATGAGCAGTTCTTC.